Below, 28 T cell receptor beta chains from the same sample are listed, as sequenced in a study of response to subunit inactivated influenza vaccine. TCRdb reprocessed the RT-PCR reads with MiXCR, giving one entry per CDR3 protein. Altogether about 480,000 distinct CDR3 sequences are present, around 9.9% being singletons, with the ten largest covering about 12%. The material was PBMCs from blood, obtained roughly 47 days after vaccination. These receptors all come from a man aged 50-59 years who received an inactivated influenza vaccine.

This clonotype was counted many times. The gene calls are TRBV29-1 and TRBJ1-1; the D is unclear. The CDR3 contains 13 residues. Germline values: CDR1 SQVTM, CDR2 ANQGSEA. With 5 bases removed from V and 0 bases from J, the gap between germline ends came to 10 bases. CDR3 in DNA: TGCAGCGTTAGCGTGGAGGTGAACACTGAAGCTTTCTTT. The encoded protein is CSVSVEVNTEAFF.

The chain is built from TRBV5-6 and TRBJ2-2, with TRBD1 as a possible D gene (5 bases). The CDR3 covers 16 residues. The V gene's germline CDR1 is SGHDT and CDR2 YYEEEE. V was cut by 2 bases and J by 1 base, with 12 bases left in between. In DNA, the CDR3 is TGTGCCAGCAGCTTTCAGGGAAGTGGGAACACCGGGGAGCTGTTTTTT. Translation gives CASSFQGSGNTGELFF.

This chain uses TRBV12-3 or TRBV12-4 with TRBJ1-2; D gene ambiguous. The CDR3 consists of 15 residues. V gave up 2 bases and J gave up 2 bases, with 12 bases separating them. The CDR3 sequence is CASSLSDSINYGYTF. The CDR3 DNA reads as TGTGCCAGCAGTTTATCAGACTCCATCAACTATGGCTACACCTTC.

CDR3 amino acids: CALRANGQGGTYEQYF. The CDR3, as DNA: TGTGCTCTCCGGGCTAACGGGCAGGGAGGCACCTACGAGCAGTACTTC. The J gene is TRBJ2-7, the V gene TRBV28, with D perhaps TRBD2 (6 bases). Germline V lookup: CDR1 MDHEN, CDR2 SYDVKM. CDR3 size: 16 residues.

The chain has TRBV10-3 and TRBJ2-5, with 8 nucleotides matching TRBD1. The CDR3 spans 15 residues. V dropped 3 bases and J dropped 3; count of bases not matched to a gene: 6. Looked up from germline, CDR1 is ENHRY and CDR2 is SYGVKD. The CDR3 region is CAISEGQGAKETQYF. CDR3 bases: TGTGCCATCAGTGAAGGTCAGGGGGCAAAAGAGACCCAGTACTTC.

CDR3 residues: CASSSHDRGGGDEQYF. The CDR3, as DNA: TGTGCCAGCAGTTCCCACGACAGGGGCGGGGGGGACGAGCAGTACTTC. The rearrangement joins TRBV12-3 or TRBV12-4 to TRBJ2-7, with D possibly TRBD2 on 9 matching bases. The CDR3 runs to 16 residues. Trimming took off 4 bases at V and 5 bases at J, with 21 bases between the two ends.

This clonotype showed up many times. The rearrangement joins TRBV29-1 to TRBJ2-1; D is unresolved. CDR3 length equals 11 residues. V lost 4 bases to trimming and J lost 7 bases, with 8 bases between them. Per the germline V gene, CDR1 is SQVTM and CDR2 is ANQGSEA. CDR3 coding DNA: TGCAGCGTTGGGCGTATTAATGAGCAGTTCTTC. This gives the protein CSVGRINEQFF.

The chain has TRBV4-2 and TRBJ2-2; possibly TRBD1 or TRBD2 for D (5 bases each). CDR1 and CDR2 (germline): LGHNA, YNFKEQ. The CDR3 has 14 residues. Between the trimmed V and J ends, which lost 4 bases and 6 bases, there was a span of 12 bases. CDR3 in amino acids: CASSPTGTAGELFF. CDR3 in DNA: TGTGCCAGCAGCCCGACCGGGACCGCCGGGGAGCTGTTTTTT.

This clonotype was counted ten times or more. V is TRBV29-1 and J is TRBJ2-7; 14 bases match TRBD2. J gave up 3 bases and V 8 bases, and 3 bases lay outside the gene matches. This CDR3 contains 13 residues. CDR1 is SQVTM and CDR2 is ANQGSEA in the germline V gene. CDR3 in DNA: TGCAGCCCCGGGACTAGCGGGAGCTACGAGCAGTACTTC. This gives the protein CSPGTSGSYEQYF.

This clonotype was seen repeatedly, ten times or more. The J gene is TRBJ2-5, the V gene TRBV7-2, with TRBD1 identical over 7 bases. The ends lost 5 bases at V and 3 bases at J; junction bases unmatched: 3. The germline gives CDR1 SGHTA, CDR2 FQGNSA. The CDR3 has 13 residues. CDR3 region: CASSRDRKETQYF. In DNA, the CDR3 is TGTGCCAGCAGCAGGGACAGAAAAGAGACCCAGTACTTC.

This clonotype was found a few times. V gene TRBV12-3 or TRBV12-4 combines with J gene TRBJ1-3, with unresolved D. V lost 6 bases and J 3 bases, leaving 6 bases between the germline ends. This CDR3 is built from 12 residues. CDR3 protein: CASRIGGNTIYF. DNA for the CDR3: TGTGCCAGCAGGATAGGTGGAAACACCATATATTTT.

The CDR3 nucleotides are TGCGCCAGCAGCTTACCGGAGAACCCCTACGAGCAGTACTTC. This sequence encodes CASSLPENPYEQYF. The chain couples TRBV5-1 to TRBJ2-7; D gene unclear. V lost 2 bases, J lost 2 bases, and 11 bases lay in between. The germline CDR1 and CDR2 sequences are SGHRS and YFSETQ. The CDR3 covers 14 residues.

As to this clonotype: The junction differs from germline at one of its ends, possibly a read error. This chain links TRBV20-1 with TRBJ2-5; D might be TRBD1 or TRBD2, each matching 5 bases. The germline V gene has CDR1 DFQATT and CDR2 SNEGSKA (reference sequence). This CDR3 is built from 16 residues. CDR3 region: CCAREEKGFWGETQYF. CDR3 sequence (DNA): TGCTGTGCTAGAGAGGAAAAGGGGTTCTGGGGGGAGACCCAGTACTTC.

This clonotype occurred a few times. CDR3 sequence: CASRLGQAERTDTQYF. In nucleotides, the CDR3 is TGTGCCAGCAGGCTGGGACAGGCAGAACGCACAGATACGCAGTATTTT. The V and J genes are TRBV28 and TRBJ2-3; TRBD1 matches at 8 bases. The V and J ends lost 6 bases and 1 base, in that order; junction bases with no gene match: 9. The V gene's germline CDR1 is MDHEN and CDR2 SYDVKM. The CDR3 length is 16 residues.

This rearrangement joins TRBV9 to TRBJ2-3; D unclear. V lost 3 bases to trimming and J lost 4 bases, with 18 bases between them. Germline values: CDR1 SGDLS, CDR2 YYNGEE. CDR3 length: 16 residues. CDR3 protein: CASSAGPALLADTQYF. The CDR3 DNA is TGTGCCAGCAGCGCCGGACCGGCCCTGTTGGCAGATACGCAGTATTTT.

There are a few counts of this clonotype. CDR3 coding DNA: TGTGCCAGCAGCCGGACAGGGGTGCGGTACGAGCAGTACTTC. Protein product: CASSRTGVRYEQYF. This rearrangement joins TRBV6-1 to TRBJ2-7, with 9 bases aligning to TRBD1. The V gene's germline CDR1 is MNHNS and CDR2 SASEGT. V gave up 6 bases and J gave up 4 bases; unmatched junction bases: 7. The CDR3 consists of 14 residues.

This sequence joins TRBV4-2 and TRBJ2-5; 8 bases fit TRBD1. The J segment lost 1 base and the V segment lost 2 bases, leaving 0 bases of the junction unmatched. This CDR3 has 14 amino acids. Germline V gene lookup returns CDR1 LGHNA and CDR2 YNFKEQ. CDR3 bases: TGTGCCAGCAGCCAAACAGGGGGCCAAGAGACCCAGTACTTC. Translation gives CASSQTGGQETQYF.

This clonotype was seen many times. This chain joins TRBV12-3 or TRBV12-4 and TRBJ1-1, with TRBD1 identical over 10 bases. This CDR3 has 13 amino acids. The V segment lost 6 bases and the J segment 4 bases; nucleotides outside the gene matches: 2. Here the CDR3 DNA reads TGTGCCAGCAGCTGGACAGGGGGCACTGAAGCTTTCTTT. As protein: CASSWTGGTEAFF.

This clonotype was seen ten or more times. This chain joins TRBV7-9 and TRBJ2-1; no clear D. From germline, CDR1 is SEHNR and CDR2 FQNEAQ (reference sequence). This CDR3 has 14 residues. Trimming took 7 bases from V and 8 from J, leaving 18 bases between them. CDR3 sequence reads: CASNSRSLSHEQFF. The CDR3 bases are TGTGCCAGCAACTCACGAAGCTTATCACATGAGCAGTTCTTC.

The chain joins TRBV11-2 to TRBJ2-2, with unresolved D. CDR1 SGHAT and CDR2 FQNNGV come from the germline V gene. Trimming took 4 bases from V and 0 from J, leaving 9 bases between them. The CDR3 is made up of 15 amino acids. DNA for the CDR3: TGTGCCAGCAGCTCGACCGAACCGAACACCGGGGAGCTGTTTTTT. Its translation is CASSSTEPNTGELFF. The entire variable domain, with the rest obtained from reference TRBV11-2 and TRBJ2-2, is as follows: EAGVAQSPRYKIIEKRQSVAFWCNPISGHATLYWYQQILGQGPKLLIQFQNNGVVDDSQLPKDRFSAERLKGVDSTLKIQPAKLEDSAVYLCASSSTEPNTGELFFGEGSRLTVL.

Ten or more counts support this clonotype. The chain recombines TRBV5-1 with TRBJ2-3, with D perhaps TRBD1 (5 bases). This CDR3 region has 12 residues. The V and J ends lost 1 base and 5 bases respectively, with 5 bases between them. The germline CDR1 and CDR2 sequences are SGHRS and YFSETQ. This chain's CDR3 is CASSLQGDTQYF. CDR3 nucleotides: TGCGCCAGCAGCTTGCAGGGAGATACGCAGTATTTT.

This clonotype was found a few times. The rearrangement joins TRBV15 to TRBJ1-1; D gene ambiguous. Trimming took 6 bases from V and 14 from J, leaving 16 bases between them. The CDR3 extends over 11 amino acids. Germline CDR1 and CDR2: LNHNV and YYDKDF (reference sequence). CDR3 sequence reads: CATRVGVVMFF. The CDR3 bases are TGTGCCACCAGAGTAGGCGTTGTGATGTTCTTT.

The chain couples TRBV11-3 to TRBJ2-7, with D perhaps TRBD1 or TRBD2 (5 bases each). V gave up 6 bases and J gave up 5 bases, with 14 bases separating them. This CDR3 contains 13 residues. Per the germline V gene, CDR1 is SGHNT and CDR2 is YENEEA. The CDR3, as DNA: TGTGCCAGCAGTCTAGGGACCATCAACGAGCAGTACTTC. It encodes CASSLGTINEQYF.

Ten or more counts support this clonotype. DNA for the CDR3: TGTGCCAGCTATGCCTGGGGAAGATCCTACGAGCAGTACTTC. Translation: CASYAWGRSYEQYF. V usage is TRBV27 and J usage is TRBJ2-7; D gene unclear. V gave up 8 bases and J gave up 1 base, with 15 bases separating them. Germline assignment: CDR1 MNHEY and CDR2 SMNVEV (reference sequence). CDR3 length equals 14 residues.

In this sample, this clonotype turned up many times. This chain joins TRBV10-3 and TRBJ2-5; TRBD1 might be the D (6 bases). In germline, CDR1 is ENHRY, CDR2 SYGVKD. CDR3 length: 14 amino acids. V lost 2 bases and J lost 5, with 12 bases in between. The CDR3 coding sequence is TGTGCCATCAGTGAGGCAGGGGTGCCCGAGACCCAGTACTTC. Translation gives CAISEAGVPETQYF.

This clonotype was picked up many times. Its ends do not fully match the called genes, so a read error is possible. CDR3 in DNA: TGTGCCAGCAGCCGGGGGTACGAGCAGTTCTTC. Translated, it gives CASSRGYEQFF. The rearrangement uses TRBV5-1 and TRBJ2-1, with D possibly TRBD2 on 6 matching bases. The germline V gene encodes CDR1 SGHRS and CDR2 YFSETQ. This CDR3 has 11 residues. The full variable domain, in which reference TRBV5-1 and TRBJ2-1 provide the parts outside the CDR3, is KAGVTQTPRYLIKTRGQQVTLSCSPISGHRSVSWYQQTPGQGLQFLFEYFSETQRNKGNFPGRFSGRQFSNSRSEMNVSTLELGDSALYLCASSRGYEQFFGPGTRLTVL.

The chain is built from TRBV7-2 and TRBJ2-5; 13 bases line up with TRBD2. V was pared by 5 bases and J by 4 bases, with 7 bases of the junction left unmatched. This CDR3 spans 16 amino acids. The germline gives CDR1 SGHTA, CDR2 FQGNSA. CDR3: CASSLTGLAGLETQYF. The CDR3 region has the DNA TGTGCCAGCAGCCTCACGGGACTAGCGGGGCTAGAGACCCAGTACTTC.

This clonotype was counted ten times or more. V usage is TRBV5-1 and J usage is TRBJ2-7; the match to TRBD1 covers 8 bases. J was trimmed by 5 bases and V by 7 bases; bases with no gene match: 20. Per germline, CDR1 SGHRS and CDR2 YFSETQ. The CDR3 is 17 amino acids. The CDR3 here is CASYPSPWDRLLDEQYF. CDR3 bases: TGCGCCAGCTACCCCTCCCCCTGGGACAGGCTTTTAGACGAGCAGTACTTC.